This paragraph reports one TCR beta chain. These data are taken from a study of blood T cell repertoires in COVID-19. Turning to the study itself: There were acute and convalescent COVID-19 samples, and they came from the United States, Italy and Spain. Sources were T cells, B-cell-depleted T cells, or PBMCs; the material itself was cDNA or gDNA.

Germline CDR1 and CDR2: GTSNPN and SVGIG (reference sequence). V lost 5 bases, J lost 3 bases, and 8 bases stayed unmatched. This CDR3 is built from 14 residues. The authors' processing: Estimated nucleated cell counts came from reference gene primer amplification. Only in-frame clones appear in the TCRdb table, and some are missing; sequencing was by immunoSEQ multiplex PCR. The V and J calls and clone size were taken over from that table, and D and trimming were inferred from the DNA. The repertoire holds approximately 280,000 clones, with roughly nine tenths as singletons. The study assigned cohorts using participant-reported clinical history.

The sample was PBMCs or T cells enriched from blood (not recorded which). The gene calls are TRBV30 and TRBJ2-3; 7 bases align to TRBD1. The receptor was isolated from a woman aged 55-69 years who had recovered from COVID-19. CDR3 region: CAWGPGQITDTQYF. The CDR3 DNA reads TGTGCCTGGGGTCCGGGACAGATTACAGATACGCAGTATTTT.